The 21 T cell receptor beta chains below come from one sample, sequenced in a study of shared clonotypes between healthy human individuals. The table came from immunoSEQ multiplex PCR; TCRdb's copy has only in-frame clones and leaves some out. Here the sample spans about 800,000 clones, about 96% being singletons. Naive CD8 isolation took CD45RO-negative cells positively selected for CCR7 and excluded terminally differentiated effector memory CD45RA+ cells. The sequenced material came from naive CD8+ T cells sorted from blood. These receptors were collected from a man younger than 40 in good health.

This CDR3 is CASSAPGGAGNEQFF. CDR3 nucleotides: TGTGCCAGCAGCGCCCCTGGGGGCGCGGGAAATGAGCAGTTCTTC. V and J are TRBV9 and TRBJ2-1; the D gene could be TRBD1 or TRBD2 (6 bases each). Trimming stripped 3 bases from V and 7 bases from J, with 17 bases between. Germline V gene sequence: CDR1 SGDLS, CDR2 YYNGEE. CDR3 length equals 15 residues.

The rearrangement links TRBV28 to TRBJ2-7; the match to TRBD2 covers 13 bases. In germline, CDR1 is MDHEN, CDR2 SYDVKM. This CDR3 region has 13 residues. The V gene end was trimmed by 9 bases and the J gene end by 2 bases; junction bases not matched to a gene: 1. The CDR3 DNA reads as TGTGCCAGTGGGACTAGCGGGGCCTACGAGCAGTACTTC. It encodes CASGTSGAYEQYF.

The gene calls are TRBV28 and TRBJ2-1, with 7 bases aligning to TRBD1. The CDR3 runs 13 residues. CDR1 and CDR2 from the germline V gene are MDHEN and SYDVKM. Trimming removed 6 bases from V and 6 bases from J; junction bases left unmatched: 5. The CDR3 sequence: CASSTNRGNEQFF. The DNA for the CDR3 is TGTGCCAGCAGCACAAACAGGGGCAATGAGCAGTTCTTC.

The J gene is TRBJ1-2, the V gene TRBV27; tentative D call: TRBD1 (5 bases). The CDR3 is 13 amino acids. Germline CDR1 MNHEY, CDR2 SMNVEV (reference sequence). V lost 5 bases and J 5 bases, leaving 12 bases between the germline ends. DNA for the CDR3: TGTGCCAGCAGTGAATGGGGGGGTTATGGCTACACCTTC. This sequence encodes CASSEWGGYGYTF.

About this clone itself: Other DNA sequences within the sample encode an identical CDR3. The chain carries TRBV4-3 and TRBJ2-7; the match to TRBD1 covers 9 bases. The CDR3 totals 14 residues. The J segment lost 2 bases and the V segment lost 4 bases, leaving 3 bases of the junction unmatched. CDR1 is LGHNA, CDR2 YSLEER, per germline. CDR3 sequence reads: CASSLRTGAYEQYF. In DNA, the CDR3 is TGCGCCAGCAGCCTCCGGACAGGGGCCTACGAGCAGTACTTC.

The chain uses TRBV6-5 and TRBJ2-7; no clear D. Germline CDR1 and CDR2: MNHEY and SVGAGI. Trimming left V 0 bases short and J 2 bases short, with 14 bases between. The CDR3 consists of 16 residues. This CDR3 is CASSYSFERPTYEQYF. The CDR3 nucleotides read TGTGCCAGCAGTTACTCTTTCGAGCGACCCACCTACGAGCAGTACTTC.

This clone showed up just once. The CDR3 here is CASSREVGATGELFF. The DNA of the CDR3 is TGCGCCAGCAGCAGGGAGGTCGGGGCGACCGGGGAGCTGTTTTTT. J is TRBJ2-2 and V is TRBV5-1; possible D gene TRBD2, 6 bases. The CDR3 runs 15 residues. CDR1 and CDR2 from the germline V gene are SGHRS and YFSETQ. Trimming pared 4 bases from V and 5 bases from J, leaving 15 bases between.

CDR3 amino acids: CASRWWRNTEAFF. DNA for the CDR3: TGTGCCAGCAGATGGTGGCGGAACACTGAAGCTTTCTTT. This chain connects TRBV5-6 to TRBJ1-1; no definite D call. Germline lookup yields CDR1 SGHDT and CDR2 YYEEEE. Trimming took off 5 bases at V and 1 base at J, with 9 bases between the two ends. The CDR3 runs 13 residues.

CDR3 region: CASSATASSGANVLTF. The CDR3 nucleotides read TGTGCCAGCAGCGCGACAGCTTCTTCTGGGGCCAACGTCCTGACTTTC. The genes are TRBV5-5 and TRBJ2-6; possibly TRBD1 for D (5 bases). Trimming took off 4 bases at V and 1 base at J, with 12 bases between the two ends. Germline CDR1 and CDR2: SGHKS and YYEKEE (reference sequence). This CDR3 has 16 residues.

This clone was counted once. This rearrangement joins TRBV2 to TRBJ2-7; no clear D. CDR1 and CDR2 from the germline V gene are SNHLY and FYNNEI. V was shortened by 6 bases and J by 5 bases, with 11 bases between the two germline ends. The length of the CDR3 is 12 residues. CDR3 nucleotide sequence: TGTGCCAGCAGGGGTAGTATGGACGAGCAGTACTTC. Its translation: CASRGSMDEQYF.

This chain links TRBV7-9 with TRBJ2-7, with D tentatively TRBD1 (5 bases). Trimming left V 5 bases short and J 4 bases short, with 12 bases between. In germline, CDR1 is SEHNR, CDR2 FQNEAQ (reference sequence). The CDR3 loop spans 13 amino acids. CDR3 coding DNA: TGTGCCAGCAGCCATGCTGACAGATACGAGCAGTACTTC. Its translation is CASSHADRYEQYF.

The V call is TRBV27, the J call TRBJ2-4, with a weak D call TRBD2 (5 bases). Germline V CDR1 and CDR2: MNHEY, SMNVEV (reference sequence). The CDR3 has 15 amino acids. Trimming took off 3 bases at V and 1 base at J, with 10 bases between the two ends. CDR3 in amino acids: CASSLVSGAKNIQYF. Here the CDR3 DNA reads TGTGCCAGCAGTTTGGTAAGCGGCGCCAAAAACATTCAGTACTTC.

The chain recombines TRBV7-9 with TRBJ2-1, with 12 bases identical to TRBD2. The germline V gene has CDR1 SEHNR and CDR2 FQNEAQ (reference sequence). V was pared by 4 bases and J by 8 bases, with 6 bases of the junction left unmatched. This CDR3 is built from 15 residues. The CDR3 DNA is TGTGCCAGCAGCTCACTAGCGGGGGGTTTGTATGAGCAGTTCTTC. Translated, it gives CASSSLAGGLYEQFF.

The chain couples TRBV10-3 to TRBJ2-2; possibly TRBD1 for D (7 bases). V was trimmed by 7 bases and J by 3 bases, leaving 15 bases between them. The length of the CDR3 is 15 residues. The germline gives CDR1 ENHRY, CDR2 SYGVKD. CDR3 DNA sequence: TGTGCCATCACGGGGGACAGTCCGGACACCGGGGAGCTGTTTTTT. Amino acid sequence: CAITGDSPDTGELFF.

The chain combines TRBV7-6 with TRBJ2-2, with 9 bases matching TRBD1. Germline-derived CDR1 and CDR2 are SGHVS and FNYEAQ. The CDR3 length is 16 residues. V dropped 2 bases and J dropped 4; count of bases not matched to a gene: 5. Here the CDR3 DNA reads TGTGCCAGCAGCTTAAAACAGGGGGCCGTCACCGGGGAGCTGTTTTTT. Amino acid sequence: CASSLKQGAVTGELFF.

The rearrangement joins TRBV7-2 to TRBJ2-7, with a weak D call TRBD2 (5 bases). Germline CDR1 and CDR2: SGHTA and FQGNSA. With 3 bases removed from V and 2 bases from J, the gap between germline ends came to 11 bases. The CDR3 totals 14 residues. Here the CDR3 DNA reads TGTGCCAGCAGCTTTGGCGGGCTGACCTACGAGCAGTACTTC. Translation: CASSFGGLTYEQYF.

CDR3 coding DNA: TGTGCCAGCAGTGCCCCGGGACAGAAGAGCTCCTACGAGCAGTACTTC. Encoded protein: CASSAPGQKSSYEQYF. The V and J genes are TRBV25-1 and TRBJ2-7, with TRBD1 matching over 7 bases. The V and J ends lost 4 bases and 0 bases, in that order; junction bases with no gene match: 9. The germline V gene has CDR1 MGHDK and CDR2 SYGVNS. The CDR3 covers 16 residues.

This rearrangement joins TRBV28 to TRBJ2-5; a weak D match, TRBD1 (6 bases). Trimming took off 5 bases at V and 2 bases at J, with 12 bases between the two ends. CDR1 and CDR2 (germline): MDHEN, SYDVKM. The CDR3 totals 14 residues. The CDR3 DNA is TGTGCCAGCAGTCCCTGGGACAAACAAGAGACCCAGTACTTC. This translates into CASSPWDKQETQYF.

Details on this clone: The identical CDR3 is also encoded by other nucleotide sequences in the sample. V usage is TRBV11-2 and J usage is TRBJ2-7; D is ambiguous. The germline gives CDR1 SGHAT, CDR2 FQNNGV. CDR3 length: 13 amino acids. The V gene lost 1 base and the J gene lost 3 bases, with 7 bases spanning the gap. Here the CDR3 reads CASSLASGYEQYF. The DNA for the CDR3 is TGTGCCAGCAGCTTAGCGTCAGGCTACGAGCAGTACTTC.

The rearrangement joins TRBV11-2 to TRBJ2-7, with 8 bases lining up with TRBD2. Germline loops: CDR1 SGHAT, CDR2 FQNNGV. J lost 3 bases, V lost 5 bases, and 3 bases had no gene match. CDR3 length: 13 residues. Written as DNA, the CDR3 is TGTGCCAGCAGCCGAGGGACTAGCTACGAGCAGTACTTC. This sequence encodes CASSRGTSYEQYF.

This clone was detected once. This chain links TRBV2 with TRBJ2-7; possibly TRBD1 for D (7 bases). V lost 2 bases and J 7 bases, leaving 12 bases between the germline ends. This CDR3 has 13 amino acids. From germline, CDR1 is SNHLY and CDR2 FYNNEI. Here the CDR3 reads CASSEMTGREQYF. CDR3 nucleotide sequence: TGTGCCAGCAGTGAAATGACAGGGAGGGAGCAGTACTTC.